The 28 T cell receptor beta chains reported below all come from one sample, sequenced in a study of blood T cell repertoires in COVID-19. The data were produced by immunoSEQ multiplex PCR, yet TCRdb's version contains in-frame clones alone and is incomplete. In the table there are 99,000 or so clones, around nine tenths of which are singletons. The source material was peripheral blood. The receptor set was obtained from a man aged 50-60 years with COVID-19, enrolled during active disease.

With regard to this clone: Mismatch with germline at one junction end may stem from a read error. The chain uses TRBV5-1 and TRBJ1-2; TRBD1 is a possible D gene (5 bases). The germline CDR1 and CDR2 sequences are SGHRS and YFSETQ. The length of the CDR3 is 13 residues. CDR3 sequence reads: CASREGASYGYTF. The CDR3 bases are TGCGCTAGCAGGGAAGGGGCATCTTATGGCTACACCTTC.

This clone was seen a handful of times. The chain has TRBV18 and TRBJ1-2; 8 bases line up with TRBD1. The CDR3 is 14 amino acids. With 6 bases clipped from V and 6 bases from J, the junction kept 9 bases outside the gene matches. Germline V gene lookup returns CDR1 KGHSH and CDR2 LQKENI. The CDR3 nucleotides are TGTGCCAGCTCCAAGGACAGGGAGGTGGATGGCTACACCTTC. Protein: CASSKDREVDGYTF.

The chain uses TRBV29-1 and TRBJ2-7, with 7 bases that match TRBD2. Looked up from germline, CDR1 is SQVTM and CDR2 is ANQGSEA. The ends lost 2 bases at V and 2 bases at J; junction bases unmatched: 3. The CDR3 is 13 residues long. The chain's CDR3 is CSVESGTTYEQYF. The CDR3, as DNA: TGCAGCGTTGAAAGTGGGACTACCTACGAGCAGTACTTC.

This clone was detected only once. Here the CDR3 reads CASGRNANYGYTF. The DNA for the CDR3 is TGCGCCAGCGGGAGGAATGCTAACTATGGCTACACCTTC. The J gene is TRBJ1-2, the V gene TRBV5-1, with unresolved D. V dropped 7 bases and J dropped 0 bases, with 10 bases sitting between them. From germline, CDR1 is SGHRS and CDR2 YFSETQ. This CDR3 region has 13 residues.

Only one count was recorded for this clone. The chain joins TRBV9 to TRBJ2-2, with TRBD2 matching 15 bases. This CDR3 comprises 18 residues. Germline V gene data show CDR1 as SGDLS and CDR2 as YYNGEE. V was clipped by 0 bases and J by 4 bases; unmatched bases: 4. The CDR3 nucleotides read TGTGCCAGCAGCGTAGATTTGGGACTAGCGGGGGGCACCGGGGAGCTGTTTTTT. It yields the protein CASSVDLGLAGGTGELFF.

The sample holds one count of this clone. The chain has TRBV4-1 and TRBJ1-6; D uncertain. Trimming removed 0 bases from V and 8 bases from J, with 11 bases in between. The CDR3 totals 15 residues. The germline gives CDR1 MGHRA, CDR2 YSYEKL. The chain's CDR3 is CASSQDLPTYSPLHF. CDR3 nucleotides: TGCGCCAGCAGCCAAGATCTGCCCACATATTCACCCCTCCACTTT.

The gene calls are TRBV18 and TRBJ1-6, with 8 bases aligning to TRBD1. The CDR3 contains 14 residues. The germline gives CDR1 KGHSH, CDR2 LQKENI. V shed 3 bases and J 7 bases; nucleotides not matched to a gene: 2. The CDR3 DNA follows: TGTGCCAGCTCACCCCGGGACAGGAATTCACCCCTCCACTTT. It encodes CASSPRDRNSPLHF.

The genes are TRBV7-8 and TRBJ1-4; tentatively, D is TRBD1 (6 bases). V was cut by 6 bases and J by 7 bases, with 18 bases left in between. Germline V gives CDR1 SGHVS, CDR2 FQNEAQ. The CDR3 extends over 15 amino acids. The CDR3 sequence is CASSSQGGLGEKLFF. The CDR3 DNA reads as TGTGCCAGCAGTTCCCAAGGGGGTCTAGGTGAAAAACTGTTTTTT.

This clone has a single count. The gene calls are TRBV4-1 and TRBJ1-4; possibly TRBD1 for D (6 bases). In germline, CDR1 is MGHRA, CDR2 YSYEKL. Trimming took off 0 bases at V and 4 bases at J, with 12 bases between the two ends. The CDR3 contains 16 residues. The chain's CDR3 is CASSQETDRRNEKLFF. CDR3 DNA: TGCGCCAGCAGCCAAGAAACAGACAGGCGTAATGAAAAACTGTTTTTT.

The rearrangement uses TRBV24-1 and TRBJ2-1; 8 bases agree with TRBD2. The CDR3 sequence is 17 residues long. Trimming at V came to 0 bases and at J to 1 base, leaving 4 bases not matched to a gene. Germline assignment: CDR1 KGHDR and CDR2 SFDVKD. CDR3 DNA sequence: TGTGCCACCAGTGATTTGACCGGCGGGGGGTCCTACAATGAGCAGTTCTTC. This encodes CATSDLTGGGSYNEQFF.

This chain uses TRBV6-5 with TRBJ1-1; the D is unclear. V was shortened by 2 bases and J by 5 bases, with 9 bases between the two germline ends. The CDR3 extends over 13 amino acids. From germline, CDR1 is MNHEY and CDR2 SVGAGI. The CDR3 spells CASSYPGETEAFF. Written as DNA, the CDR3 is TGTGCCAGCAGTTACCCCGGGGAAACTGAAGCTTTCTTT.

This chain joins TRBV9 and TRBJ1-3; D uncertain. The CDR3 has 16 residues. Trimming took 4 bases from V and 0 from J, leaving 14 bases between them. Germline V lookup: CDR1 SGDLS, CDR2 YYNGEE. The CDR3 sequence: CASSKDPSNSGNTIYF. The CDR3, as DNA: TGTGCCAGCAGCAAAGATCCCTCTAACTCTGGAAACACCATATATTTT.

V and J are TRBV28 and TRBJ1-4, with 8 bases that match TRBD1. The CDR3 has 15 amino acids. Trimming cost V 6 bases and J 7 bases; bases outside gene matches: 10. Germline assignment: CDR1 MDHEN and CDR2 SYDVKM. The CDR3 reads CASSLPGQGAEKLFF. CDR3 nucleotide sequence: TGTGCCAGCAGCCTACCGGGGCAGGGGGCTGAAAAACTGTTTTTT.

This clone appeared once. The chain combines TRBV5-5 with TRBJ1-5; 8 bases align to TRBD1. Germline CDR1 SGHKS, CDR2 YYEKEE (reference sequence). The CDR3 has 16 residues. V gave up 7 bases and J gave up 4 bases; unmatched junction bases: 13. The CDR3 sequence: CASSKTSTGVNQPQHF. For the CDR3, the DNA is TGTGCCAGCTCCAAAACATCGACAGGGGTAAATCAGCCCCAGCATTTT.

This chain links TRBV11-1 with TRBJ2-7, with 7 bases lining up with TRBD1. With 5 bases clipped from V and 1 base from J, the junction kept 8 bases outside the gene matches. The germline gives CDR1 SGHAT, CDR2 FQDESV (reference sequence). The CDR3 is 15 residues long. CDR3 sequence (DNA): TGTGCCAGCAGCCTACCTGTGACAGGGTCCTACGAGCAGTACTTC. This codes for CASSLPVTGSYEQYF.

V and J are TRBV18 and TRBJ1-2; 9 bases agree with TRBD1. CDR1 and CDR2 from the germline V gene are KGHSH and LQKENI. The CDR3 length is 14 residues. V lost 6 bases, J lost 6 bases, and 8 bases stayed unmatched. CDR3 in amino acids: CASSANRQGDGYTF. CDR3 coding DNA: TGTGCCAGCTCGGCCAACCGACAGGGGGATGGCTACACCTTC.

The CDR3 region has the DNA TGTGCCAGCAGTCCTAGCGGGGGCCGCAATGAGCAGTTCTTC. It specifies CASSPSGGRNEQFF. The V gene is TRBV6-6, the J gene TRBJ2-1; 10 nucleotides agree with TRBD2. CDR1 MNHNY and CDR2 SVGAGI come from the germline V gene (reference sequence). The CDR3 is 14 residues long. Trimming removed 5 bases from V and 6 bases from J; junction bases left unmatched: 4.

The chain employs TRBV10-3 and TRBJ1-2; unclear D gene. Trimming stripped 0 bases from V and 3 bases from J, with 5 bases between. The CDR3 has 13 residues. CDR1 and CDR2 (germline): ENHRY, SYGVKD. The CDR3 coding sequence is TGTGCCATCAGTGAGTCATCCGACTATGGCTACACCTTC. Residues: CAISESSDYGYTF.

J is TRBJ2-2 and V is TRBV4-3; no clear D. In germline, CDR1 is LGHNA, CDR2 YSLEER. The CDR3 has 15 residues. The germline V and J ends were trimmed by 0 bases and 7 bases, with 12 bases remaining between them. DNA of the CDR3: TGCGCCAGCAGCCAAGATCACTTACCTATCGGGGAGCTGTTTTTT. This encodes CASSQDHLPIGELFF.

This clone has a handful of counts. J is TRBJ1-5 and V is TRBV19, with D possibly being TRBD1 (5 bases). CDR3 size: 14 residues. Per germline, CDR1 LNHDA and CDR2 SQIVND (reference sequence). V was cut by 7 bases and J by 0 bases, with 10 bases left in between. CDR3 protein: CASNRQYSNQPQHF. In DNA, the CDR3 is TGTGCCAGTAATAGACAGTATAGCAATCAGCCCCAGCATTTT. Using reference TRBV19 and TRBJ1-5 for the parts outside the CDR3, the full variable domain is DGGITQSPKYLFRKEGQNVTLSCEQNLNHDAMYWYRQDPGQGLRLIYYSQIVNDFQKGDIAEGYSVSREKKESFPLTVTSAQKNPTAFYLCASNRQYSNQPQHFGDGTRLSIL.

This rearrangement joins TRBV11-2 to TRBJ2-7; tentatively, D is TRBD2 (5 bases). Looked up from germline, CDR1 is SGHAT and CDR2 is FQNNGV. The CDR3 length is 14 residues. V lost 5 bases and J 3 bases, leaving 14 bases between the germline ends. In DNA form, the CDR3 reads TGTGCCAGCAGCCCACAGACTACTAGCTACGAGCAGTACTTC. It codes for CASSPQTTSYEQYF. Full variable domain (remainder filled in from reference TRBV11-2 and TRBJ2-7): EAGVAQSPRYKIIEKRQSVAFWCNPISGHATLYWYQQILGQGPKLLIQFQNNGVVDDSQLPKDRFSAERLKGVDSTLKIQPAKLEDSAVYLCASSPQTTSYEQYFGPGTRLTVT.

V and J are TRBV5-4 and TRBJ2-5, with D possibly being TRBD2 (7 bases). V lost 6 bases and J 4 bases, leaving 16 bases between the germline ends. The germline CDR1 and CDR2 sequences are SGHNT and YYREEE (reference sequence). The CDR3 spans 14 residues. CDR3 region: CASKIWGGPETQYF. The CDR3, as DNA: TGTGCCAGCAAGATTTGGGGGGGGCCAGAGACCCAGTACTTC.

This clone appeared once. In DNA form, the CDR3 reads TGTGCCAGCAGCCTCGACAGGGTGACTGAAGCTTTCTTT. Amino acid sequence: CASSLDRVTEAFF. The gene calls are TRBV7-2 and TRBJ1-1; 7 positions agree with TRBD1. V was clipped by 5 bases and J by 5 bases; unmatched bases: 5. The CDR3 is 13 residues long. Per the germline V gene, CDR1 is SGHTA and CDR2 is FQGNSA. Based on the CDR3 plus reference TRBV7-2 and TRBJ1-1, the full variable domain is GAGVSQSPSNKVTEKGKDVELRCDPISGHTALYWYRQSLGQGLEFLIYFQGNSAPDKSGLPSDRFSAERTGGSVSTLTIQRTQQEDSAVYLCASSLDRVTEAFFGQGTRLTVV.

The chain employs TRBV11-2 and TRBJ2-2, with D perhaps TRBD1 (6 bases). The V end lost 4 bases, the J end lost 7 bases, and 10 bases lay between the germline ends. CDR1 is SGHAT and CDR2 is FQNNGV in the germline V gene. The CDR3 is 13 residues long. The CDR3 loop reads CASSSQGIGELFF. In DNA form, the CDR3 reads TGTGCCAGCAGCTCCCAGGGGATCGGGGAGCTGTTTTTT. The whole variable domain, filled in from reference TRBV11-2 and TRBJ2-2, reads EAGVAQSPRYKIIEKRQSVAFWCNPISGHATLYWYQQILGQGPKLLIQFQNNGVVDDSQLPKDRFSAERLKGVDSTLKIQPAKLEDSAVYLCASSSQGIGELFFGEGSRLTVL.

This clone was detected a few times. The chain links TRBV7-8 to TRBJ2-2, with a weak D call TRBD2 (6 bases). Germline loops: CDR1 SGHVS, CDR2 FQNEAQ. There are 16 residues in the CDR3. V lost 2 bases, J lost 2 bases, and 12 bases lay in between. The CDR3 loop is CASSLSGGYNTGELFF. In DNA form, the CDR3 reads TGTGCCAGCAGCTTATCCGGAGGGTATAACACCGGGGAGCTGTTTTTT.

The genes are TRBV4-2 and TRBJ2-2; no clear D. The V end lost 0 bases, the J end lost 6 bases, and 11 bases lay between the germline ends. The CDR3 extends over 15 amino acids. The germline CDR1 and CDR2 sequences are LGHNA and YNFKEQ. CDR3 sequence (DNA): TGTGCCAGCAGCCAAGATTCATTGGGCGCCGGGGAGCTGTTTTTT. Its protein is CASSQDSLGAGELFF.

Comment on this clone: The junction departs from the called germline gene at one end, perhaps through a read error. V usage is TRBV6-5 and J usage is TRBJ2-1, with D possibly TRBD1 on 6 matching bases. The germline V gene encodes CDR1 MNHEY and CDR2 SVGAGI. The length of the CDR3 is 15 residues. Here the CDR3 reads CASSNSRGSYNEQFF. The CDR3 bases are TGTGCCAGCAGTAACTCCAGGGGCTCCTACAATGAGCAGTTCTTC.

This chain uses TRBV27 with TRBJ2-1; TRBD2 matches at 7 bases. The CDR3 totals 19 residues. Germline V gene data show CDR1 as MNHEY and CDR2 as SMNVEV (reference sequence). V lost 3 bases, J lost 0 bases, and 14 bases stayed unmatched. This CDR3 reads CASSLSPGGGKFSYNEQFF. In DNA, the CDR3 is TGTGCCAGCAGTTTGAGTCCCGGGGGAGGGAAGTTCTCCTACAATGAGCAGTTCTTC.